This TCR beta chain derives from a study of T cells in Graves' hyperthyroidism and ophthalmopathy. Study-level points and caveats: Also found in blood were most expanded thyroid clonotypes above 0.001. A 13 V-J signature model discriminated ophthalmopathy versus stable hyperthyroidism.

Of note for this clonotype: Its antigen is undetermined.

Trimming removed 11 bases at V and 7 bases at J, with 14 bases between. The length of the CDR3 is 11 residues. Germline lookup yields CDR1 SNHLY and CDR2 FYNNEI. The study enrolled patients aged 18 to 65 with newly diagnosed hyperthyroidism of under 2 months' duration. Researchers took RNA transcripts and amplified the TCR beta CDR3 regions from them. In the first-round RT-PCR of the TCR CDR3, the HTBI primer set was used. TCRdb analysed the multiplex PCR reads with MiXCR anew, one entry per CDR3 protein. Of roughly 580,000 distinct CDR3 sequences listed, around 46% are singletons. The sequence was collected from a woman aged 18-29 years with Graves' hyperthyroidism. The chain has TRBV2 and TRBJ1-2; tentatively, D is TRBD1 (5 bases). The sample consisted of peripheral blood or thyroid tissue (not recorded which). The CDR3 nucleotides are TGTGCCTCCGGGGCCTGGAGTGGCTACACCTTC. It codes for CASGAWSGYTF.